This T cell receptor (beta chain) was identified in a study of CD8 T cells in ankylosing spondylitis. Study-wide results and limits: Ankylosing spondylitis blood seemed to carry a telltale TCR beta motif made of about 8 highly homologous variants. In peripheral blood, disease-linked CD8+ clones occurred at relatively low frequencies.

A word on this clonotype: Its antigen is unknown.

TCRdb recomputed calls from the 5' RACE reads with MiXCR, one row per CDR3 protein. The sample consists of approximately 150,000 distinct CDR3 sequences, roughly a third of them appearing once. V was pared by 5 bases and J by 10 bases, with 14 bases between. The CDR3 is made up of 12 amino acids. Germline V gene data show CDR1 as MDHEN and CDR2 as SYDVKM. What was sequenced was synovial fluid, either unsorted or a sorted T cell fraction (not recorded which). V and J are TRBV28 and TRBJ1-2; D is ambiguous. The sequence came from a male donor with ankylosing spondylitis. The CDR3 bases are TGTGCCAGCAGTCCCCAGAGGGAGGCCTACACCTTC. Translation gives CASSPQREAYTF.